Following are 5 T cell receptor beta chains from one sample sequenced in a study of CD8+CD57+ T cells in acquired aplastic anemia (dated by TCRdb to between 2017 and 2018). These reads were obtained on an Illumina HiSeq 2000. Genomic DNA served as template for TCR beta VDJ combination and CDR3 sequence profiling. TCRdb trimmed the raw reads at Q25, called clones with MiXCR and kept productive beta chains. Here each entry gathers all rows of one CDR3 protein and keeps the most common genes and DNA. The sample includes fewer than 250,000 distinct CDR3 sequences, with around 45% observed a single time. Under 9% of the sample is taken by the ten largest. Patients chosen for sequencing had shown expansion of CD8+CD57+ cells by flow cytometry. Sequenced input: sorted CD4+, CD8+, or CD8+CD57+ T cells (not recorded which) from PBMCs. The receptors were sampled from a human donor with aplastic anemia.

Relative to its sample, this clonotype is medium-sized. This chain links TRBV20-1 with TRBJ2-5; D might be TRBD1 or TRBD2, each matching 5 bases. The CDR3 spans 14 residues. Germline V lookup: CDR1 DFQATT, CDR2 SNEGSKA (reference sequence). V lost 1 base to trimming and J lost 4 bases, with 13 bases between them. The CDR3 spells CSARGGRELETQYF. The CDR3 DNA sequence: TGCAGTGCTAGAGGGGGCAGGGAGTTAGAGACCCAGTACTTC.

This clonotype occurred many times. This chain uses TRBV5-5 with TRBJ2-3; weak D call: TRBD2 (5 bases). The CDR3 totals 12 residues. Germline lookup yields CDR1 SGHKS and CDR2 YYEKEE (reference sequence). V lost 6 bases and J lost 3, with 8 bases in between. The CDR3 DNA reads as TGTGCCAGCATCCCGGGGACAGATACGCAGTATTTT. This encodes CASIPGTDTQYF. The whole variable domain, remainder taken from reference TRBV5-5 and TRBJ2-3, is DAGVTQSPTHLIKTRGQQVTLRCSPISGHKSVSWYQQVLGQGPQFIFQYYEKEERGRGNFPDRFSARQFPNYSSELNVNALLLGDSALYLCASIPGTDTQYFGPGTRLTVL.

The CDR3 region is CASSLAFMNEQFF. The CDR3 DNA follows: TGTGCCAGCAGCTTAGCGTTTATGAATGAGCAGTTCTTC. V is TRBV7-9 and J is TRBJ2-1; D is undetermined. V lost 0 bases to trimming and J lost 7 bases, with 7 bases between them. Germline CDR1 reads SEHNR; CDR2 reads FQNEAQ (reference sequence). The CDR3 spans 13 residues.

Many counts were recorded for this clonotype. This rearrangement joins TRBV2 to TRBJ2-3; TRBD1 or TRBD2 may be the D gene (5 bases each). This CDR3 region has 14 residues. V was trimmed by 3 bases and J by 6 bases, leaving 13 bases between them. Germline lookup yields CDR1 SNHLY and CDR2 FYNNEI. The CDR3 here is CASSDSGLADTQYF. CDR3 nucleotide sequence: TGTGCCAGCAGTGATTCGGGGCTGGCGGATACGCAGTATTTT. The full variable domain, completed using reference TRBV2 and TRBJ2-3, is EPEVTQTPSHQVTQMGQEVILRCVPISNHLYFYWYRQILGQKVEFLVSFYNNEISEKSEIFDDQFSVERPDGSNFTLKIRSTKLEDSAMYFCASSDSGLADTQYFGPGTRLTVL.

The chain uses TRBV6-6 and TRBJ2-1, with D possibly matching TRBD2 (6 bases). Germline V lookup: CDR1 MNHNY, CDR2 SVGAGI (reference sequence). The CDR3 extends over 15 amino acids. V was cut by 4 bases and J by 0 bases, with 10 bases left in between. The CDR3 nucleotides read TGTGCCAGCAGTTTTTTGGGGGGCTCCTACAATGAGCAGTTCTTC. It yields the protein CASSFLGGSYNEQFF.